What follows are 31 T cell receptor beta chains derived from one specimen sequenced in a study of spatial heterogeneity in lung cancer. Time point described: sample taken at primary tumor resection. TCRdb redid the calling of the 5' RACE reads with MiXCR, one entry per CDR3 protein. Altogether around 6,000 distinct CDR3 sequences are present, 1% to 1.5% being singletons, with the ten largest covering 9.7%. Points from the study as a whole: Counts of expanded alpha and beta TCRs within tumors tracked the tumor nonsynonymous mutation count.

No antigen has been identified for these receptors. The sample here was lung tumor tissue, taken at surgery. The receptors stem from a male donor with early-stage non-small cell lung cancer.

This clonotype was observed many times. The chain combines TRBV29-1 with TRBJ2-3; 10 bases match TRBD2. CDR1 and CDR2 from the germline V gene are SQVTM and ANQGSEA. V was pared by 3 bases and J by 6 bases, with 9 bases of the junction left unmatched. This CDR3 spans 15 amino acids. The CDR3 DNA reads TGCAGCGTTGAGTCAGCGGGAGGGCCCCAGGATACGCAGTATTTT. It codes for CSVESAGGPQDTQYF.

This clonotype appeared many times. J is TRBJ2-1 and V is TRBV27; 8 nucleotides align to TRBD2. With V trimmed by 3 bases and J by 0 bases, 13 bases remained unmatched. This CDR3 comprises 19 residues. Germline values: CDR1 MNHEY, CDR2 SMNVEV (reference sequence). This CDR3 reads CASSFGLAGVFSSYNEQFF. In DNA form, the CDR3 reads TGTGCCAGCAGTTTTGGTCTAGCGGGCGTCTTTAGCTCCTACAATGAGCAGTTCTTC.

The table lists this clonotype with many counts. CDR3 coding DNA: TGCAGCTGCGGGGGTAGTAATGAGCAGTTCTTC. Translated: CSCGGSNEQFF. This chain connects TRBV29-1 to TRBJ2-1; 7 bases map to TRBD2. Germline V gene data show CDR1 as SQVTM and CDR2 as ANQGSEA. There are 11 residues in the CDR3. Trimming cost V 8 bases and J 7 bases; bases outside gene matches: 5.

This clonotype ranks as medium-sized (0.01 to 0.1%). The chain carries TRBV29-1 and TRBJ1-4; D perhaps matches TRBD1 (5 bases). Germline values: CDR1 SQVTM, CDR2 ANQGSEA. Trimming took 5 bases from V and 8 from J, leaving 21 bases between them. CDR3 length: 15 residues. CDR3 loop: CSVPSGGVAGEKLFF. CDR3 coding DNA: TGCAGCGTTCCCTCAGGTGGGGTGGCAGGGGAAAAACTGTTTTTT.

The sample holds many counts of this clonotype. The chain recombines TRBV11-2 with TRBJ2-7; 14 bases are shared with TRBD2. The germline V gene has CDR1 SGHAT and CDR2 FQNNGV. The trim removed 5 bases at V and 10 bases at J, leaving 7 bases unmatched. The CDR3 runs 14 residues. CDR3 region: CASSQGLAGAGQYF. CDR3 nucleotide sequence: TGTGCCAGCAGCCAGGGACTAGCGGGAGCTGGCCAGTACTTC.

This clonotype was recorded many times. The chain combines TRBV19 with TRBJ1-1, with unresolved D. The germline CDR1 and CDR2 sequences are LNHDA and SQIVND (reference sequence). Trimming removed 6 bases from V and 2 bases from J, with 10 bases in between. There are 13 residues in the CDR3. The CDR3 sequence is CASRREGNTEAFF. DNA of the CDR3: TGTGCCAGTAGAAGAGAGGGTAACACTGAAGCTTTCTTT.

This clonotype is judged medium-sized. The CDR3 DNA sequence: TGCAGTGCTAGCACTAGCGGGAGCGGCTACGAGCAGTACTTC. It translates to CSASTSGSGYEQYF. This chain uses TRBV20-1 with TRBJ2-7; TRBD2 agrees at 11 bases. The CDR3 has 14 residues. Trimming cost V 3 bases and J 3 bases; bases outside gene matches: 4. CDR1 and CDR2 (germline): DFQATT, SNEGSKA (reference sequence).

This clonotype was seen many times. The chain is built from TRBV4-1 and TRBJ2-3; 13 nucleotides agree with TRBD2. J was trimmed by 3 bases and V by 4 bases; bases with no gene match: 7. CDR3 length: 17 amino acids. The V gene's germline CDR1 is MGHRA and CDR2 YSYEKL. As DNA, the CDR3 is TGCGCCAGCAGCCCAGCCCGGGGACTAGCGGGAACAGATACGCAGTATTTT. Its protein is CASSPARGLAGTDTQYF.

J is TRBJ2-3 and V is TRBV2; 7 bases line up with TRBD1. The CDR3 loop spans 15 amino acids. V lost 1 base, J lost 4 bases, and 5 bases stayed unmatched. The germline gives CDR1 SNHLY, CDR2 FYNNEI. The CDR3 spells CASSEGQGRPDTQYF. The CDR3 nucleotides are TGTGCCAGCAGTGAAGGACAGGGCCGGCCAGATACGCAGTATTTT.

This clonotype occurred many times. V gene TRBV10-1 combines with J gene TRBJ1-1; D call uncertain. The CDR3 spans 12 residues. Between the trimmed V and J ends, which lost 4 bases and 1 base, there was a span of 4 bases. CDR1 and CDR2 (germline): WNHNN, SYGVQD (reference sequence). The CDR3 DNA sequence: TGCGCCAGCAGTGGCTCGAACACTGAAGCTTTCTTT. Translation gives CASSGSNTEAFF.

By its share, this clonotype is medium-sized. This chain uses TRBV5-4 with TRBJ1-6; TRBD1 is a possible D gene (5 bases). There are 15 residues in the CDR3. CDR1 SGHNT and CDR2 YYREEE come from the germline V gene (reference sequence). V shed 3 bases and J shed 10 bases, with 17 bases lying between them. The CDR3 DNA follows: TGTGCCAGCAGCTCATCCCGGGGGACTCGGTCACCCCTCCACTTT. Encoded protein: CASSSSRGTRSPLHF.

This clonotype was observed many times. This chain links TRBV2 with TRBJ2-5; the D is unclear. Germline V CDR1 and CDR2: SNHLY, FYNNEI. The V end was cut by 5 bases, the J end by 5 bases, with 12 bases between. CDR3 size: 13 residues. CDR3 sequence (DNA): TGTGCCAGCAGTTATGGGATCTTGGAGACCCAGTACTTC. Protein sequence: CASSYGILETQYF.

This clonotype occurred many times. This chain joins TRBV7-9 and TRBJ2-1; 11 bases align to TRBD2. The V gene end was trimmed by 3 bases and the J gene end by 5 bases; junction bases not matched to a gene: 6. This CDR3 region has 16 residues. Germline assignment: CDR1 SEHNR and CDR2 FQNEAQ (reference sequence). CDR3 region: CASSFRLAGRDNEQFF. The CDR3, as DNA: TGTGCCAGCAGCTTCCGACTAGCGGGAAGGGACAATGAGCAGTTCTTC.

This clonotype was counted at least ten times. The rearrangement uses TRBV20-1 and TRBJ1-1; D call uncertain. This CDR3 spans 11 amino acids. V shed 5 bases and J shed 2 bases, with 6 bases lying between them. Germline loops: CDR1 DFQATT, CDR2 SNEGSKA (reference sequence). The CDR3 reads CSAYLNTEAFF. DNA for the CDR3: TGCAGTGCTTACTTAAACACTGAAGCTTTCTTT.

This clonotype came up many times. The genes are TRBV7-2 and TRBJ1-1, with 9 bases that match TRBD1. Germline V gene lookup returns CDR1 SGHTA and CDR2 FQGNSA. There are 15 residues in the CDR3. J lost 1 base, V lost 1 base, and 1 base had no gene match. CDR3 nucleotide sequence: TGTGCCAGCAGCTTAGAGGACAGGGGGAACACTGAAGCTTTCTTT. Translation: CASSLEDRGNTEAFF.

This clonotype was detected ten times or more. The chain joins TRBV30 to TRBJ1-1; D is unresolved. CDR1 and CDR2 from the germline V gene are GTSNPN and SVGIG (reference sequence). Trimming shortened V by 3 bases and J by 1 base, and 12 bases separated the two germline ends. The CDR3 consists of 14 residues. Here the CDR3 reads CAWSLGLGNTEAFF. The CDR3, as DNA: TGTGCCTGGAGCTTGGGATTGGGGAACACTGAAGCTTTCTTT.

This clonotype was found many times. V usage is TRBV29-1 and J usage is TRBJ2-1; D is uncertain. Trimming stripped 3 bases from V and 0 bases from J, with 9 bases between. CDR1 and CDR2 from the germline V gene are SQVTM and ANQGSEA. This CDR3 has 14 amino acids. The chain's CDR3 is CSVEELVSYNEQFF. CDR3 sequence (DNA): TGCAGCGTTGAGGAGTTAGTCTCCTACAATGAGCAGTTCTTC.

This clonotype was recorded many times. A much larger clone sits a single nucleotide away, making a read error possible. J is TRBJ1-4 and V is TRBV6-1; no clear D. CDR3 length: 14 residues. V was pared by 4 bases and J by 4 bases, with 10 bases between. Per germline, CDR1 MNHNS and CDR2 SASEGT. The CDR3 coding sequence is TGTGCCAGCAGTGCTGGGCGTTGTAATGAAAAACTGTTTTTT. Protein product: CASSAGRCNEKLFF.

In its sample, this clonotype is medium-sized. The J gene is TRBJ1-2, the V gene TRBV5-1; the D gene is possibly TRBD1 (5 bases). The CDR3 length is 16 residues. Germline V CDR1 and CDR2: SGHRS, YFSETQ. V was shortened by 3 bases and J by 2 bases, with 17 bases between the two germline ends. The CDR3, as DNA: TGCGCCAGCAGCTGGGATGACAGAAGAGTAAACTATGGCTACACCTTC. Its protein product is CASSWDDRRVNYGYTF.

The sample holds many counts of this clonotype. V gene TRBV1 combines with J gene TRBJ2-7; the table's D call TRBD2 went unverified against the DNA. TRBV1 is marked as a pseudogene. CDR3 length equals 18 residues. CDR3 in DNA: TGCACCAGCAGCCAAGACCCCCAGGGACTAGAGGATTTCTACGAGCAGTACTTC. It yields the protein CTSSQDPQGLEDFYEQYF.

This clonotype was counted ten times or more. The chain has TRBV5-8 and TRBJ1-4, with 8 bases lining up with TRBD1. The CDR3 spans 15 residues. J lost 7 bases, V lost 1 base, and 6 bases had no gene match. Germline CDR1 and CDR2: SGHTS and YDEGEE. The DNA of the CDR3 is TGTGCCAGCAGCTTGCGGCAGGGGGCAACTGAAAAACTGTTTTTT. Translation: CASSLRQGATEKLFF.

V usage is TRBV5-1 and J usage is TRBJ2-5; D is possibly TRBD2 (5 bases). V lost 4 bases and J lost 1, with 11 bases in between. The V gene's germline CDR1 is SGHRS and CDR2 YFSETQ. This CDR3 is 14 amino acids long. The CDR3 sequence: CASSPGNPQETQYF. The CDR3 DNA sequence: TGCGCCAGCAGCCCGGGGAACCCCCAAGAGACCCAGTACTTC.

By sample fraction, this clonotype is medium-sized. The chain couples TRBV29-1 to TRBJ1-1, with 10 bases lining up with TRBD1. The V segment lost 7 bases and the J segment 10 bases; nucleotides outside the gene matches: 9. Germline assignment: CDR1 SQVTM and CDR2 ANQGSEA. CDR3 size: 12 residues. The CDR3 nucleotides are TGCAGCGGAGGACAGGGGGAGAGGGTAGCTTTCTTT. Its protein is CSGGQGERVAFF.

This clonotype was seen ten or more times. The chain couples TRBV6-2 or TRBV6-3 to TRBJ2-5, with 10 bases lining up with TRBD2. Germline CDR1 MNHEY, CDR2 SVGEGT. The CDR3 has 16 amino acids. After removal of 8 bases from V and 1 base from J, the junction contained 10 bases not matched to a gene. The DNA of the CDR3 is TGTGCCAGCCGCCTCCGGAGCGGGGGGGCCCAAGAGACCCAGTACTTC. Its translation is CASRLRSGGAQETQYF.

By share, this clonotype counts as medium-sized. The chain is built from TRBV10-3 and TRBJ1-5; 10 positions match TRBD1. From germline, CDR1 is ENHRY and CDR2 SYGVKD. The trim removed 2 bases at V and 7 bases at J, leaving 8 bases unmatched. This CDR3 region has 16 residues. The CDR3 nucleotides are TGTGCCATCAGTGAGGTTGGGGACAGGGGACGGCAGCCCCAGCATTTT. Its protein product is CAISEVGDRGRQPQHF.

By share, this clonotype counts as medium-sized (0.01 to 0.1%). The CDR3 is CASSESDGSNTEAFF. In nucleotides, the CDR3 is TGTGCCAGCAGTGAATCAGACGGGTCGAACACTGAAGCTTTCTTT. The J gene is TRBJ1-1, the V gene TRBV25-1; no clear D gene. With 1 base removed from V and 1 base from J, the gap between germline ends came to 10 bases. The CDR3 runs 15 residues. Germline values: CDR1 MGHDK, CDR2 SYGVNS.

In its sample, this clonotype is medium-sized (0.01 to 0.1%). The chain carries TRBV20-1 and TRBJ2-1, with 11 bases that match TRBD2. CDR1 is DFQATT, CDR2 SNEGSKA, per germline (reference sequence). Trimming at V came to 6 bases and at J to 7 bases, leaving 5 bases not matched to a gene. The CDR3 consists of 13 residues. Here the CDR3 DNA reads TGCAGTGCCCCGGGACTAGCGGCTAATGAGCAGTTCTTC. Translation gives CSAPGLAANEQFF.

Many counts were recorded for this clonotype. The chain joins TRBV10-3 to TRBJ1-2; D may be TRBD1 (6 bases). Germline CDR1 and CDR2: ENHRY and SYGVKD. CDR3 length equals 15 residues. V was pared by 2 bases and J by 8 bases, with 18 bases between. The CDR3 DNA reads as TGTGCCATCAGTGAGCCCTTAGACAGGTCTGGAGGCTACACCTTC. Protein product: CAISEPLDRSGGYTF.

This clonotype is medium-sized (0.01 to 0.1%). The chain carries TRBV6-6 and TRBJ1-4; D ambiguous. CDR1 is MNHNY, CDR2 SVGAGI, per germline (reference sequence). Trimming took off 5 bases at V and 4 bases at J, with 17 bases between the two ends. This CDR3 contains 16 residues. DNA of the CDR3: TGTGCCAGCAGTCCAAGTGGGCAGCTCGGTAATGAAAAACTGTTTTTT. Translating gives CASSPSGQLGNEKLFF.

By sample share, this clonotype is medium-sized (0.01 to 0.1%). The chain combines TRBV27 with TRBJ1-2, with D tentatively TRBD1 (6 bases). This CDR3 comprises 13 residues. The V end was cut by 6 bases, the J end by 4 bases, with 12 bases between. Germline V gives CDR1 MNHEY, CDR2 SMNVEV (reference sequence). CDR3 bases: TGTGCCAGCAGGGCCGGGGGCGCCTATGGCTACACCTTC. Its protein product is CASRAGGAYGYTF.

This clonotype came up many times. This chain uses TRBV5-1 with TRBJ1-4; 11 bases line up with TRBD1. The CDR3 runs 16 residues. Germline assignment: CDR1 SGHRS and CDR2 YFSETQ. The V gene end was trimmed by 4 bases and the J gene end by 8 bases; junction bases not matched to a gene: 10. CDR3 DNA sequence: TGCGCCAGCAGCCCCCGGACAGGGGGCGTTTGGGAAAAACTGTTTTTT. This encodes CASSPRTGGVWEKLFF.